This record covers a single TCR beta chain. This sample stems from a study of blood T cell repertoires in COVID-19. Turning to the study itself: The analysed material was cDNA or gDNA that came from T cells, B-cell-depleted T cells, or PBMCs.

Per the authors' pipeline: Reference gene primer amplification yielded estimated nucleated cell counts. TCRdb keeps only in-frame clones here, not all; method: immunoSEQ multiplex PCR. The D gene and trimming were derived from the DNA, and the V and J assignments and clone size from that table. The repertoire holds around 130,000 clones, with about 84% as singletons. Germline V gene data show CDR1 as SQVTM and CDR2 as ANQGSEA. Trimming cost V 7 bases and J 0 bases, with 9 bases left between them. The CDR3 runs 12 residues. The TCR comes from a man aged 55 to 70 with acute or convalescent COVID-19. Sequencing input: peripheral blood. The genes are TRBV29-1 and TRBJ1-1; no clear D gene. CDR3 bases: TGCAGCGCTGGCCCATTGAACACTGAAGCTTTCTTT. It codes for CSAGPLNTEAFF.